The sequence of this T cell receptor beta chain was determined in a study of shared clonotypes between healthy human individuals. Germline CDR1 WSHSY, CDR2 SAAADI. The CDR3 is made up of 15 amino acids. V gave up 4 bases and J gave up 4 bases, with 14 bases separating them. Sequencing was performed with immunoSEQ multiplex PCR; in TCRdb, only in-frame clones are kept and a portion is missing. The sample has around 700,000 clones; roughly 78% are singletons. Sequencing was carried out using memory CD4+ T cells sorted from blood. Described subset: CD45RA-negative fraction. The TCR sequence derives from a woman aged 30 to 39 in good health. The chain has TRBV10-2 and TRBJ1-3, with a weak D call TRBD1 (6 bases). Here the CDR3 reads CASSVPGAGGNTIYF. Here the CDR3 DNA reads TGCGCCAGCAGTGTCCCAGGGGCAGGAGGAAACACCATATATTTT.